Below are 15 T cell receptor beta chains sequenced from a single sample in a study of T cell repertoires in cytomegalovirus infection. These receptors have no identified antigens. TCRdb processed the reads anew with MiXCR; each CDR3 protein has one entry. Among approximately 30,000 distinct CDR3 sequences listed, around 20% were seen once. This sample comprised CD8+ T cells from cultured PBMCs, obtained from culture after CMV antigen stimulation. The receptors were sampled from a human donor in good health (CMV status not recorded). Some clones in this sample may be carry-over from other donors' samples.

This clonotype was seen a few times. The rearrangement links TRBV6-5 to TRBJ1-2; D gene uncertain. This CDR3 is 16 amino acids long. From germline, CDR1 is MNHEY and CDR2 SVGAGI. Trimming stripped 5 bases from V and 1 base from J, with 17 bases between. CDR3 amino acids: CASSQSGTEYNYGYTF. CDR3 DNA sequence: TGTGCCAGCAGTCAATCAGGAACAGAATATAACTATGGCTACACCTTC.

This clonotype was seen only a few times. The chain couples TRBV3-1 to TRBJ2-5; 7 positions agree with TRBD1. Looked up from germline, CDR1 is LGHDT and CDR2 is YNNKEL (reference sequence). This CDR3 region has 15 residues. J lost 5 bases, V lost 2 bases, and 8 bases had no gene match. The CDR3 reads CASSQRPGGWETQYF. DNA of the CDR3: TGTGCCAGCAGCCAACGTCCAGGGGGTTGGGAGACCCAGTACTTC.

This clonotype was recorded at least ten times. V usage is TRBV7-6 and J usage is TRBJ2-2; D is perhaps TRBD2 (6 bases). This CDR3 comprises 14 residues. CDR1 SGHVS and CDR2 FNYEAQ come from the germline V gene. V lost 5 bases and J 6 bases, leaving 13 bases between the germline ends. CDR3 bases: TGTGCCAGCAGCCCCCGGGGGTGGGCCGGGGAGCTGTTTTTT. The encoded protein is CASSPRGWAGELFF.

The rearrangement links TRBV27 to TRBJ2-2, with TRBD2 matching over 8 bases. Germline V gives CDR1 MNHEY, CDR2 SMNVEV (reference sequence). With V trimmed by 8 bases and J by 4 bases, 6 bases remained unmatched. This CDR3 spans 14 amino acids. CDR3 sequence: CASVAGGLTGELFF. CDR3 DNA: TGTGCCAGCGTCGCGGGGGGCCTCACCGGGGAGCTGTTTTTT.

The J gene is TRBJ1-2, the V gene TRBV20-1; D is uncertain. The V gene lost 0 bases and the J gene lost 3 bases, with 11 bases spanning the gap. The CDR3 is made up of 14 amino acids. The germline CDR1 and CDR2 sequences are DFQATT and SNEGSKA (reference sequence). The CDR3 spells CSARDAGKDYGYTF. CDR3 bases: TGCAGTGCTAGAGATGCGGGAAAGGACTATGGCTACACCTTC.

V usage is TRBV28 and J usage is TRBJ2-1; 11 nucleotides agree with TRBD1. Germline V lookup: CDR1 MDHEN, CDR2 SYDVKM. The junction had 8 bases not matched to a gene; V was cut back by 9 bases and J by 7 bases. The CDR3 consists of 14 residues. This CDR3 is CASGTGGFRNEQFF. CDR3 nucleotide sequence: TGTGCCAGTGGGACAGGGGGATTTCGGAATGAGCAGTTCTTC.

This chain links TRBV4-1 with TRBJ2-1; TRBD2 aligns across 7 bases. Germline CDR1 and CDR2: MGHRA and YSYEKL. There are 15 residues in the CDR3. V was clipped by 1 base and J by 3 bases; unmatched bases: 3. The CDR3, as DNA: TGCGCCAGCAGCCAAGTTACTAGCGACTACAATGAGCAGTTCTTC. It encodes CASSQVTSDYNEQFF.

In this sample, this clonotype turned up a few times. V gene TRBV7-9 combines with J gene TRBJ2-3; D is unclear. Trimming pared 6 bases from V and 0 bases from J, leaving 13 bases between. The CDR3 is 15 residues long. Germline CDR1 SEHNR, CDR2 FQNEAQ (reference sequence). The CDR3 loop reads CASRGLLSSTDTQYF. The CDR3 nucleotides read TGTGCCAGCAGAGGTCTCCTATCTAGCACAGATACGCAGTATTTT.

The chain joins TRBV25-1 to TRBJ2-5, with TRBD2 as a possible D gene (6 bases). V was trimmed by 6 bases and J by 9 bases, leaving 17 bases between them. CDR3 length equals 13 residues. Germline V gene sequence: CDR1 MGHDK, CDR2 SYGVNS. DNA of the CDR3: TGTGCCAGCAGAATTAGCGGCTGGGGGGCCCAGTACTTC. It encodes CASRISGWGAQYF.

The sample holds many counts of this clonotype. V gene TRBV6-1 combines with J gene TRBJ2-3, with 13 bases fitting TRBD2. V was pared by 4 bases and J by 4 bases, with 14 bases of the junction left unmatched. Germline CDR1 is MNHNS and CDR2 is SASEGT. CDR3 size: 19 residues. In DNA form, the CDR3 reads TGTGCCAGCAGTGCCGGGACTAGCGGGGTTGAATTCCGGTCAGATACGCAGTATTTT. It encodes CASSAGTSGVEFRSDTQYF.

V is TRBV7-2 and J is TRBJ2-7; the D is unclear. V was pared by 1 base and J by 4 bases, with 17 bases between. In germline, CDR1 is SGHTA, CDR2 FQGNSA. The CDR3 runs 16 residues. In DNA form, the CDR3 reads TGTGCCAGCAGCTTAGTATCCGCGCAGGAATATTACGAGCAGTACTTC. This encodes CASSLVSAQEYYEQYF.

The V and J genes are TRBV12-3 or TRBV12-4 and TRBJ2-1; perhaps TRBD1 as D (6 bases). CDR3 length: 16 residues. Trimming pared 1 base from V and 4 bases from J, leaving 14 bases between. CDR3 nucleotides: TGTGCCAGCAGTTTAGGTGGGGGCGTGCAGTACAATGAGCAGTTCTTC. Its translation: CASSLGGGVQYNEQFF.

This clonotype has only a few counts. The rearrangement links TRBV5-4 to TRBJ2-1; TRBD1 agrees at 7 bases. In germline, CDR1 is SGHNT, CDR2 YYREEE (reference sequence). This CDR3 is built from 15 residues. The ends lost 3 bases at V and 13 bases at J; junction bases unmatched: 16. Here the CDR3 DNA reads TGTGCCAGCAGCTCCAACAGGGGTTGGATAGAGACCCAGTTCTTC. Translation: CASSSNRGWIETQFF.

This clonotype was detected only a few times. The chain has TRBV27 and TRBJ2-1; perhaps D is TRBD1 or TRBD2 (6 bases each). The V end lost 8 bases, the J end lost 10 bases, and 12 bases lay between the germline ends. Germline V CDR1 and CDR2: MNHEY, SMNVEV (reference sequence). This CDR3 region has 11 residues. Here the CDR3 DNA reads TGTGCCAGCCTGAGGAGGGGGGAGCAGTTCTTC. Translated, it gives CASLRRGEQFF.

This clonotype was seen more than once but under ten times. The chain joins TRBV6-1 to TRBJ1-2; D gene ambiguous. Germline V gene lookup returns CDR1 MNHNS and CDR2 SASEGT. This CDR3 has 12 residues. Trimming took off 5 bases at V and 6 bases at J, with 10 bases between the two ends. The CDR3 region is CASSYDLHGYTF. In DNA, the CDR3 is TGTGCCAGCAGTTACGACCTTCATGGCTACACCTTC.